These 16 T cell receptor beta chains came from one sample sequenced in a study of blood T cell repertoires in COVID-19. Using immunoSEQ multiplex PCR, the repertoire was profiled, and TCRdb retains in-frame clones only, with some absent. The table records about 81,000 clones, roughly 88% of them present only once. Sequences were obtained from peripheral blood. The receptors shown here come from an elderly woman with acute or convalescent COVID-19.

The chain employs TRBV19 and TRBJ1-2, with D uncertain. Trimming removed 7 bases from V and 6 bases from J, with 15 bases in between. CDR3 length: 13 amino acids. The germline V gene has CDR1 LNHDA and CDR2 SQIVND (reference sequence). CDR3 in DNA: TGTGCCAGTACGGCATCAGGTCGGCATGGCTACACCTTC. It translates to CASTASGRHGYTF.

The genes are TRBV19 and TRBJ2-3; maybe TRBD1 (6 bases). Germline values: CDR1 LNHDA, CDR2 SQIVND (reference sequence). The CDR3 contains 13 residues. Between the trimmed V and J ends, which lost 4 bases and 1 base, there was a span of 6 bases. In nucleotides, the CDR3 is TGTGCCAGTAGTAGGACAGGCACAGATACGCAGTATTTT. The encoded protein is CASSRTGTDTQYF.

CDR3 amino acids: CASSYRPRETQYF. DNA for the CDR3: TGTGCCAGCAGTTACCGTCCCAGGGAGACCCAGTACTTC. The rearrangement joins TRBV28 to TRBJ2-5, with D unclear. The CDR3 is 13 amino acids. V lost 4 bases, J lost 5 bases, and 11 bases lay in between. CDR1 and CDR2 from the germline V gene are MDHEN and SYDVKM.

This clone was observed a few times. The V gene is TRBV4-3, the J gene TRBJ2-3; a possible D gene is TRBD2 (7 bases). Per the germline V gene, CDR1 is LGHNA and CDR2 is YSLEER. Between the trimmed V and J ends, which lost 0 bases and 4 bases, there was a span of 17 bases. This CDR3 is built from 17 residues. Here the CDR3 DNA reads TGCGCCAGCAGCCAAGATCTGGGGGGGGGCGACTCAGATACGCAGTATTTT. Encoded protein: CASSQDLGGGDSDTQYF.

The genes are TRBV5-8 and TRBJ1-1; tentatively, D is TRBD1 (5 bases). The germline V gene encodes CDR1 SGHTS and CDR2 YDEGEE. The CDR3 is 12 residues long. The V gene lost 4 bases and the J gene lost 3 bases, with 7 bases spanning the gap. The CDR3 loop reads CASSPQDTEAFF. CDR3 nucleotide sequence: TGTGCCAGCAGCCCACAGGACACTGAAGCTTTCTTT.

The chain has TRBV5-5 and TRBJ1-5; D possibly corresponds to TRBD1 (6 bases). Germline V CDR1 and CDR2: SGHKS, YYEKEE (reference sequence). V lost 6 bases, J lost 8 bases, and 15 bases lay in between. This CDR3 is 13 amino acids long. The CDR3 DNA sequence: TGTGCCAGCACCCTAGAGGGGGTTGAGCCCCAGCATTTT. Protein sequence: CASTLEGVEPQHF.

The genes are TRBV2 and TRBJ2-7; no definite D call. The CDR3 contains 12 residues. Per the germline V gene, CDR1 is SNHLY and CDR2 is FYNNEI. Trimming stripped 4 bases from V and 4 bases from J, with 8 bases between. The CDR3 here is CASSALTYEQYF. The CDR3 DNA reads TGTGCCAGCAGTGCCCTCACTTACGAGCAGTACTTC.

The rearrangement joins TRBV7-2 to TRBJ2-2; tentative D call: TRBD2 (6 bases). CDR1 and CDR2 from the germline V gene are SGHTA and FQGNSA. Trimming left V 7 bases short and J 0 bases short, with 15 bases between. This CDR3 has 16 amino acids. This CDR3 is CASKLAGTTNTGELFF. CDR3 sequence (DNA): TGTGCCAGCAAACTAGCCGGGACGACGAACACCGGGGAGCTGTTTTTT.

The chain links TRBV10-3 to TRBJ1-1; 9 nucleotides align to TRBD1. The junction had 4 bases not matched to a gene; V was cut back by 3 bases and J by 2 bases. The germline gives CDR1 ENHRY, CDR2 SYGVKD. The CDR3 is 15 amino acids. The DNA for the CDR3 is TGTGCCATCAGTGAACGGACAGGGGTAAACACTGAAGCTTTCTTT. Protein sequence: CAISERTGVNTEAFF.

This sequence joins TRBV11-3 and TRBJ2-3, with 11 bases identical to TRBD2. This CDR3 has 20 residues. With 3 bases clipped from V and 2 bases from J, the junction kept 16 bases outside the gene matches. Looked up from germline, CDR1 is SGHNT and CDR2 is YENEEA. The CDR3: CASSLGGTSGGPPHTDTQYF. As DNA, the CDR3 is TGTGCCAGCAGCTTGGGGGGGACTAGCGGAGGGCCCCCACACACAGATACGCAGTATTTT.

This clone was counted a single time. The DNA for the CDR3 is TGTGCCCGGACTAGCGGGAGGTTTGGGACTTACAATGAGCAGTTCTTC. This translates into CARTSGRFGTYNEQFF. The V and J genes are TRBV21-1 and TRBJ2-1; no check of the table's D call, TRBD2, against the DNA was made. TRBV21-1 is a known pseudogene. The CDR3 contains 16 residues.

The chain joins TRBV5-3 to TRBJ2-1, with 10 bases fitting TRBD1. TRBV5-3 is an ORF for which the function is uncertain. J lost 5 bases, V lost 0 bases, and 8 bases had no gene match. The CDR3 runs to 17 residues. CDR3 region: CARSLDIGTGEDNEQFF. The CDR3, as DNA: TGTGCCAGAAGCTTGGATATCGGGACAGGGGAAGACAATGAGCAGTTCTTC.

The rearrangement links TRBV4-1 to TRBJ2-2; 7 bases align to TRBD2. This CDR3 spans 19 amino acids. Germline lookup yields CDR1 MGHRA and CDR2 YSYEKL. Trimming removed 0 bases from V and 0 bases from J; junction bases left unmatched: 10. As DNA, the CDR3 is TGCGCCAGCAGCCAAGATTGGGCTAGCGGATTCGCGAACACCGGGGAGCTGTTTTTT. It yields the protein CASSQDWASGFANTGELFF.

This chain links TRBV4-3 with TRBJ2-1, with 7 positions matching TRBD1. The ends lost 2 bases at V and 3 bases at J; junction bases unmatched: 4. Per the germline V gene, CDR1 is LGHNA and CDR2 is YSLEER. The CDR3 sequence is 15 residues long. The CDR3 coding sequence is TGCGCCAGCAGCCAACAAGGGGGCGACTACAATGAGCAGTTCTTC. This gives the protein CASSQQGGDYNEQFF.

V and J are TRBV29-1 and TRBJ1-1; maybe TRBD1 (6 bases). V gave up 7 bases and J gave up 4 bases, with 16 bases separating them. Germline V gene lookup returns CDR1 SQVTM and CDR2 ANQGSEA. The CDR3 covers 13 residues. The CDR3 coding sequence is TGCAGCGGGGATCGTGGGGGCGGCACTGAAGCTTTCTTT. The encoded protein is CSGDRGGGTEAFF. Using reference TRBV29-1 and TRBJ1-1 for the parts outside the CDR3, the full variable domain is SAVISQKPSRDICQRGTSLTIQCQVDSQVTMMFWYRQQPGQSLTLIATANQGSEATYESGFVIDKFPISRPNLTFSTLTVSNMSPEDSSIYLCSGDRGGGTEAFFGQGTRLTVV.

This clone has a handful of counts. The gene calls are TRBV16 and TRBJ1-1, with D unresolved. Per germline, CDR1 KGHSY and CDR2 FQNENV. Trimming cost V 2 bases and J 1 base, with 8 bases left between them. The CDR3 covers 14 residues. The CDR3 coding sequence is TGTGCCAGCAGCCAAGGAGAAGCGAACACTGAAGCTTTCTTT. Protein sequence: CASSQGEANTEAFF.